This is a list of T cell receptor beta chains from one sample in a study of T cells in Graves' hyperthyroidism and ophthalmopathy. One entry per CDR3 protein results from TCRdb running MiXCR on the multiplex PCR reads. The sample includes approximately 380,000 distinct CDR3 sequences, less than 20% of them seen just once. The specimen was blood. The receptors were gathered from a man in his late teens or twenties with Graves' ophthalmopathy. CDR3s include the opening cysteine and the closing phenylalanine or tryptophan. A D gene is named only where the DNA matches it firmly. Size values are once, few and many counts, or a class for expanded clones, and some rows have none.

>TRBJ2-1|TRBV7-3|many|-
CASSLMESSYNEQFF
TGTGCCAGCAGCTTAATGGAAAGCTCCTACAATGAGCAGTTCTTC
>TRBJ2-3|TRBV20-1|many|TRBD2
CSASLPSGGGDLADTQYF
TGCAGTGCTAGTCTGCCTAGCGGGGGGGGGGATCTTGCAGATACGCAGTATTTT
>TRBJ2-3|TRBV10-3|many|TRBD2
CAISGSGAGSTDTQYF
TGTGCCATCAGTGGAAGCGGGGCAGGTTCGACAGATACGCAGTATTTT
>TRBJ1-2|TRBV6-6|many|-
CASSYTLPGDYGYTF
TGTGCCAGCAGTTACACCCTCCCGGGTGACTATGGCTACACCTTC
>TRBJ2-5|TRBV18|-|TRBD2
CASSLPRLAGVQETQYF
TGTGCCAGCTCACTCCCCCGACTAGCGGGGGTCCAAGAGACCCAGTACTTC
>TRBJ1-2|TRBV5-1|many|-
CASSSNRDIGYTF
TGCGCCAGCAGCTCTAACAGGGATATCGGCTACACCTTC
>TRBJ2-7|TRBV5-6|few|TRBD1
CASSWGTDPYEQYF
TGTGCCAGCAGCTGGGGGACAGATCCCTACGAGCAGTACTTC
>TRBJ2-7|TRBV7-2|many|-
CASSIAVGSSYEQYF
TGTGCCAGCAGCATAGCGGTTGGGAGCTCCTACGAGCAGTACTTC
>TRBJ2-6|TRBV5-5|-|-
CASGSGLSGANVLTF
TGTGCCAGCGGGTCAGGGCTATCCGGGGCCAACGTCCTGACTTTC
>TRBJ1-4|TRBV11-2|many|TRBD1
CASRAPGGRDEKLFF
TGTGCCAGCAGGGCACCAGGGGGCAGGGATGAAAAACTGTTTTTT
>TRBJ2-1|TRBV2|few|TRBD1
CASSAHRDRGLGEQFF
TGTGCCAGCAGCGCCCACCGGGACAGGGGGCTGGGTGAGCAGTTCTTC
>TRBJ2-7|TRBV10-3|few|TRBD1
CAISESTGAEVVEQYF
TGTGCCATCAGTGAGTCGACAGGGGCGGAAGTAGTAGAGCAGTACTTC
>TRBJ1-1|TRBV6-1|few|-
CASTLGAADTEAFF
TGTGCCAGCACACTGGGGGCTGCGGACACTGAAGCTTTCTTT
>TRBJ2-1|TRBV6-1|many|-
CASSPGTRGGNEQFF
TGTGCCAGCAGCCCTGGGACGAGGGGAGGAAATGAGCAGTTCTTC
>TRBJ2-1|TRBV6-4|many|-
CASSDSTYSSYNEQFF
TGTGCCAGCAGTGACTCAACGTACTCCTCCTACAATGAGCAGTTCTTC
>TRBJ2-1|TRBV2|-|TRBD1
CASTLSGTGGSEQFF
TGTGCCAGCACCCTAAGCGGGACAGGGGGCTCTGAGCAGTTCTTC
>TRBJ2-7|TRBV11-2|-|-
CASSLADAGSYEQYF
TGTGCCAGCAGCTTAGCTGATGCCGGCTCCTACGAGCAGTACTTC
>TRBJ1-4|TRBV7-2|few|-
CASSLAGGYEKLFF
TGTGCCAGCAGCTTAGCAGGGGGTTATGAAAAACTGTTTTTT
>TRBJ2-1|TRBV6-6|-|TRBD2
CASSYSTSGGAGNEQFF
TGTGCCAGCAGTTACTCGACTAGCGGGGGGGCCGGCAATGAGCAGTTCTTC
>TRBJ1-5|TRBV19|-|-
CASSIGGWEFNQPQHF
TGTGCCAGTAGTATTGGAGGTTGGGAATTCAATCAGCCCCAGCATTTT
>TRBJ2-7|TRBV7-8|many|TRBD2
CASSSFGGAGSYEQYF
TGTGCCAGCAGCTCCTTCGGGGGGGCTGGCTCCTACGAGCAGTACTTC
>TRBJ2-7|TRBV19|-|-
CASSINLGFAYEQYF
TGTGCCAGTAGTATTAATCTGGGGTTTGCCTACGAGCAGTACTTC